One T cell receptor (beta chain) is described in this entry. The antigen remains undetermined. CDR3 length: 13 residues. V was trimmed by 11 bases and J by 4 bases, leaving 15 bases between them. From germline, CDR1 is LNHNV and CDR2 YYDKDF (reference sequence). The data were obtained in a study of T cell responses to AZD1222 COVID-19 vaccine. Study results and limitations: Regions left unmutated in variants are reportedly the target of nearly half of spike-specific TCRs. Females made up more of the donors, who were largely white British, and clonal diversity may have come out too low. Sampling captured repertoires only after the peak T cell response.

Assay used: immunoSEQ multiplex PCR; TCRdb lists only in-frame clones, some missing. The sample has fewer than 150,000 clones; more than 70% are singletons. This sequence originates from an adult in good health. Sequencing used peripheral blood, obtained on day 0 of AZD1222 vaccination. The chain links TRBV15 to TRBJ1-5; tentatively, D is TRBD1 (5 bases). The CDR3 is CAASWGSNQPQHF. The CDR3 DNA reads as TGTGCCGCGTCCTGGGGGTCGAATCAGCCCCAGCATTTT.